This entry concerns a single T cell receptor (beta chain). Germline lookup yields CDR1 SNHLY and CDR2 FYNNEI. CDR3 length equals 15 residues. V lost 3 bases, J lost 5 bases, and 7 bases stayed unmatched. Assay: immunoSEQ multiplex PCR; the TCRdb copy retains only in-frame clones and omits some. The sample includes approximately 490,000 clones, 75% to 90% seen only once; the top ten take 8% to 9.5%. Individuals aged roughly 18 to 100 years were recruited from 24 US areas. The sample comes from a study of blood T cell repertoires in COVID-19. Study overall: Sources were T cells, B-cell-depleted T cells, or PBMCs; the material itself was cDNA or gDNA.

V is TRBV2 and J is TRBJ1-1, with 9 bases lining up with TRBD1. Sample: PBMCs or T cells enriched from blood (not recorded which). The source of this sequence is a woman in her sixties who had recovered from COVID-19. CDR3 region: CASSEGGQGWTEAFF. Written as DNA, the CDR3 is TGTGCCAGCAGTGAGGGGGGACAGGGCTGGACTGAAGCTTTCTTT.